This T cell receptor beta chain derives from a study of cytomegalovirus exposure and HLA in healthy donors. The CDR3 loop spans 18 amino acids. CDR1 SGHTA and CDR2 FQGNSA come from the germline V gene. Unmatched junction bases numbered 7, after V lost 0 bases and J lost 1 base. 60 Vbeta and 13 Jbeta primers were used in PCR. This table comes from immunoSEQ multiplex PCR, and its TCRdb copy is limited to in-frame clones, with some not included. The sample comprises 150,000 to 200,000 clones, about 88% of which are singletons, and roughly 2% rests with the top ten. The TCR originated in a woman under 30 in good health and CMV-seronegative. The sequencing sample was made of PBMCs. V and J are TRBV7-2 and TRBJ2-1; 9 bases map to TRBD2. DNA for the CDR3: TGTGCCAGCAGCTTAGCAGTGGTGGCGGGGGGGTCCTACAATGAGCAGTTCTTC. It encodes CASSLAVVAGGSYNEQFF.